This T cell receptor (beta chain) was sequenced in a study of T cell repertoires in cytomegalovirus infection. Each CDR3 protein gets one entry after TCRdb re-called the reads with MiXCR. In the table there are about 300,000 distinct CDR3 sequences, around 10% of which are singletons. This clonotype turned up a few times. The clonotype comes from a human donor in good health (CMV status not recorded). Some clones in this sample may be carry-over from other donors' samples. Specimen: PBMCs.

CDR3 sequence: CASSFQGAYSPLHF. The CDR3 DNA is TGTGCCAGCAGCTTCCAGGGGGCATATTCACCCCTCCACTTT. V usage is TRBV13 and J usage is TRBJ1-6; 8 nucleotides line up with TRBD1. Germline V gives CDR1 PRHDT, CDR2 FYEKMQ (reference sequence). With V trimmed by 3 bases and J by 8 bases, 3 bases remained unmatched. The CDR3 extends over 14 amino acids.